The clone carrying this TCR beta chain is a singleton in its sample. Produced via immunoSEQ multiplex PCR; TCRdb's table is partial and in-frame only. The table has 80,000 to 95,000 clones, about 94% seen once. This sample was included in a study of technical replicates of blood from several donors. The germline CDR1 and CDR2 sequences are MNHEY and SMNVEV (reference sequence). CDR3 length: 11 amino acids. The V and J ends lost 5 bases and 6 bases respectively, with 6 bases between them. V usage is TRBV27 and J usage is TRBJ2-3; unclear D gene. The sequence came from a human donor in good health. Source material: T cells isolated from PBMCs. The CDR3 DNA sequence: TGTGCCAGCAGTAAGCTGGATACGCAGTATTTT. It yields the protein CASSKLDTQYF.